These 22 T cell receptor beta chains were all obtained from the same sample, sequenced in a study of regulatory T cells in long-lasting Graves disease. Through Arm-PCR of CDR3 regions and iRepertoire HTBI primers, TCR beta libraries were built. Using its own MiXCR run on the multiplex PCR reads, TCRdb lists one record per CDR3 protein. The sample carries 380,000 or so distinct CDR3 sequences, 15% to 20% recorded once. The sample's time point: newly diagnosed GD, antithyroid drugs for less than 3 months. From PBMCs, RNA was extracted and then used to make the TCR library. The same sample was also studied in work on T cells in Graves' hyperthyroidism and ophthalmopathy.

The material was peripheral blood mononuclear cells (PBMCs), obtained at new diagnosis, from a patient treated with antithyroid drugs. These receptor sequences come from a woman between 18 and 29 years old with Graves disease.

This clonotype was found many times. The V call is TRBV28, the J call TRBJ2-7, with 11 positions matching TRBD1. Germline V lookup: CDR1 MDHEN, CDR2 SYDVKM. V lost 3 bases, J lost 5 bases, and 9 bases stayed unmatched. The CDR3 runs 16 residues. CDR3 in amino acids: CASSFLSDRGRDEQYF. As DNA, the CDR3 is TGTGCCAGCAGTTTCTTATCGGACAGGGGGCGAGACGAGCAGTACTTC.

The CDR3 loop reads CSVDRGTAEAFF. The CDR3 nucleotides read TGCAGCGTTGATAGGGGGACAGCTGAAGCTTTCTTT. The V gene is TRBV29-1, the J gene TRBJ1-1; 7 bases fit TRBD1. The CDR3 covers 12 residues. The V gene's germline CDR1 is SQVTM and CDR2 ANQGSEA. V lost 3 bases and J lost 6; bases outside the gene matches: 4.

The CDR3 region has the DNA TGTGCCAGCAGCCAAGCACAGTTTAGAAGCAAGCCGACGAACATTCAGTACTTC. Translation: CASSQAQFRSKPTNIQYF. The V and J genes are TRBV14 and TRBJ2-4; no reliable D call. Germline CDR1 reads SGHDN; CDR2 reads FVKESK. This CDR3 region has 18 residues. V was shortened by 1 base and J by 7 bases, with 23 bases between the two germline ends.

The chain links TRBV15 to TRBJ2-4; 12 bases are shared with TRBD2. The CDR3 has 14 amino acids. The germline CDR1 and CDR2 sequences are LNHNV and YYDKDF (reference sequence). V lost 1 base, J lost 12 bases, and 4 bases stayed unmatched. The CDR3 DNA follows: TGTGCCACCAGCAGAGGGACTAGCGGGAATACTCAGTACTTC. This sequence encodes CATSRGTSGNTQYF.

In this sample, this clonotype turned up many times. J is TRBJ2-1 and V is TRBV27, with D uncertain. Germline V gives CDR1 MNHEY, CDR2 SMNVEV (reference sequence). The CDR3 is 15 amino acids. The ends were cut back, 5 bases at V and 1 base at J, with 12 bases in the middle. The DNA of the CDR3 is TGTGCCAGCAGTGAGTCTCCCGTTTCCTACAATGAGCAGTTCTTC. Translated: CASSESPVSYNEQFF.

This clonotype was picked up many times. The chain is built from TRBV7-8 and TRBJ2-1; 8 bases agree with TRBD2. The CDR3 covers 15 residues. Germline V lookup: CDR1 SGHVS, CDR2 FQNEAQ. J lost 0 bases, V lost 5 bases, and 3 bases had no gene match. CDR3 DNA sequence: TGTGCCAGCAGCGGGCGGGAGGACTCCTACAATGAGCAGTTCTTC. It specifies CASSGREDSYNEQFF. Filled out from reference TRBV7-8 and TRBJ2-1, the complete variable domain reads GAGVSQSPRYKVAKRGQDVALRCDPISGHVSLFWYQQALGQGPEFLTYFQNEAQLDKSGLPSDRFFAERPEGSVSTLKIQRTQQEDSAVYLCASSGREDSYNEQFFGPGTRLTVL.

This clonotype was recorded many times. The CDR3 DNA follows: TGTGCCAGCAGCGGACAGCTAAACATTCAGTACTTC. It codes for CASSGQLNIQYF. V and J are TRBV27 and TRBJ2-4; weak D call: TRBD1 (6 bases). This CDR3 contains 12 residues. The V gene lost 6 bases and the J gene lost 6 bases, with 9 bases spanning the gap. Per germline, CDR1 MNHEY and CDR2 SMNVEV (reference sequence).

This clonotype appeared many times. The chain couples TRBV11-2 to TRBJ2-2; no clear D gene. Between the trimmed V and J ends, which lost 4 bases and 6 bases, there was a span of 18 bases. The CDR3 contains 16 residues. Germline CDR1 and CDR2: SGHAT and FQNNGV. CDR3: CASSSPNPVVPGELFF. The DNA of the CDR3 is TGTGCCAGCAGCTCCCCGAACCCCGTTGTTCCCGGGGAGCTGTTTTTT.

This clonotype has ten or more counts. CDR3 sequence: CASSYGGEQFF. The CDR3 DNA is TGTGCCAGCAGTTACGGAGGCGAGCAGTTCTTC. The V call is TRBV6-2 or TRBV6-3, the J call TRBJ2-1; maybe TRBD2 (5 bases). Germline V gives CDR1 MNHEY, CDR2 SVGEGT. The CDR3 runs to 11 residues. V was trimmed by 2 bases and J by 10 bases, leaving 6 bases between them.

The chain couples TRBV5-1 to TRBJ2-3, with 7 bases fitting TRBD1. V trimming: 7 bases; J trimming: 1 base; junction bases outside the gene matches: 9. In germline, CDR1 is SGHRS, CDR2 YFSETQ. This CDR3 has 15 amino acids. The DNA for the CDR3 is TGCGCCAGCCGCAATAGAGGGGGCCGCACAGATACGCAGTATTTT. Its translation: CASRNRGGRTDTQYF.

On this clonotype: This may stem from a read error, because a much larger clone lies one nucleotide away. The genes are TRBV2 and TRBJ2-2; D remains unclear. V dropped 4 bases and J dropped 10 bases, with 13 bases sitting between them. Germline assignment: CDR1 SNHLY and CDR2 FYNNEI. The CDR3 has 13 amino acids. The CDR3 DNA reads TGTGCCAGCAGTGGGGTTGGGTCCGAGGAGCTGTTTTTT. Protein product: CASSGVGSEELFF.

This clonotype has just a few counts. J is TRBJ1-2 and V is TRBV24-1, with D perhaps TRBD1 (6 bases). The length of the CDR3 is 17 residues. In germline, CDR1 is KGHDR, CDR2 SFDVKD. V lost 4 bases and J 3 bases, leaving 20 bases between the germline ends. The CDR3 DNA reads TGTGCCACCAGTGACTACGGACAGTCCGTAGGGCACTATGGCTACACCTTC. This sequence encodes CATSDYGQSVGHYGYTF.

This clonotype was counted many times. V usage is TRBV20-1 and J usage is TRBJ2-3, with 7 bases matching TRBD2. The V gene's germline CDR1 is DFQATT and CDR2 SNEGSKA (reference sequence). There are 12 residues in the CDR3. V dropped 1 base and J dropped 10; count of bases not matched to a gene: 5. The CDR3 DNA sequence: TGCAGTGCTAGAGCCCCGGGGGGTTCGCAGTATTTT. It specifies CSARAPGGSQYF.

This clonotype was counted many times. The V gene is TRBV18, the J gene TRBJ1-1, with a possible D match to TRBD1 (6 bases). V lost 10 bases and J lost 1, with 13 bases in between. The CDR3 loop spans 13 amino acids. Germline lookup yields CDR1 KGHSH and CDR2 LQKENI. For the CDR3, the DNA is TGTGCCAACACTCAGGGGCAGAACACTGAAGCTTTCTTT. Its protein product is CANTQGQNTEAFF.

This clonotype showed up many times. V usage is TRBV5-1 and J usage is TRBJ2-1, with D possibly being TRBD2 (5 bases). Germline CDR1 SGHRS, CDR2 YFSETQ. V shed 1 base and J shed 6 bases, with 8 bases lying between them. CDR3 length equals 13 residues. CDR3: CASSLSEGNEQFF. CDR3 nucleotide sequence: TGCGCCAGCAGCTTGAGTGAGGGCAATGAGCAGTTCTTC. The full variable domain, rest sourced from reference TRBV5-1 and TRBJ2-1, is KAGVTQTPRYLIKTRGQQVTLSCSPISGHRSVSWYQQTPGQGLQFLFEYFSETQRNKGNFPGRFSGRQFSNSRSEMNVSTLELGDSALYLCASSLSEGNEQFFGPGTRLTVL.

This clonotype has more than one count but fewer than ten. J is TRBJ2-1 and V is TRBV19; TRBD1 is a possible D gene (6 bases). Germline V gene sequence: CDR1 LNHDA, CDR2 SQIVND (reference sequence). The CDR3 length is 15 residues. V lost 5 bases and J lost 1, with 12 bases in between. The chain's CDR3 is CASSSRTDSYNEQFF. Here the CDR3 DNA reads TGTGCCAGTAGTTCAAGGACAGATTCCTACAATGAGCAGTTCTTC.

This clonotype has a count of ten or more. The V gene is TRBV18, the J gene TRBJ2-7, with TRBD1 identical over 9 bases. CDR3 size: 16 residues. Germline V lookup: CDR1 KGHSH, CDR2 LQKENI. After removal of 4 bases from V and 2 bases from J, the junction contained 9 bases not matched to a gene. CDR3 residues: CASSLATGGAAYEQYF. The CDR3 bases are TGTGCCAGCTCACTTGCAACAGGGGGCGCCGCCTACGAGCAGTACTTC. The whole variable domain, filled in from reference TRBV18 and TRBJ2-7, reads NAGVMQNPRHLVRRRGQEARLRCSPMKGHSHVYWYRQLPEEGLKFMVYLQKENIIDESGMPKERFSAEFPKEGPSILRIQQVVRGDSAAYFCASSLATGGAAYEQYFGPGTRLTVT.

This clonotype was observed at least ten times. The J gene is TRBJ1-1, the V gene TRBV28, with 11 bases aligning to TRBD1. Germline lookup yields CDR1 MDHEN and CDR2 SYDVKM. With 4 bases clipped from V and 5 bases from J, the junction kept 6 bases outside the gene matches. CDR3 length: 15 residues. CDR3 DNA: TGTGCCAGCAGTTCCCCGGGACAGGGGGAGACTGAAGCTTTCTTT. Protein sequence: CASSSPGQGETEAFF.

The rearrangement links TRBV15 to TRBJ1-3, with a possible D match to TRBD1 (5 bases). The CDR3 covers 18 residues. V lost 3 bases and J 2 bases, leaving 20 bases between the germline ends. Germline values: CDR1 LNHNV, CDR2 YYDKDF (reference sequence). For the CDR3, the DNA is TGTGCCACCAGCAGTCCTAGACTTGGGGGATATGCTGGAAACACCATATATTTT. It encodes CATSSPRLGGYAGNTIYF.

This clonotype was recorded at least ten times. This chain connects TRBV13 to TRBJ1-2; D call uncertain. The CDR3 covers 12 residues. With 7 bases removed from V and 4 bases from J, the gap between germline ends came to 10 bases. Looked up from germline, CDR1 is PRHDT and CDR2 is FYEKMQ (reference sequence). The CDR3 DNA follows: TGTGCCAGCACCGAACGCGGCTATGGCTACACCTTC. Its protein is CASTERGYGYTF.

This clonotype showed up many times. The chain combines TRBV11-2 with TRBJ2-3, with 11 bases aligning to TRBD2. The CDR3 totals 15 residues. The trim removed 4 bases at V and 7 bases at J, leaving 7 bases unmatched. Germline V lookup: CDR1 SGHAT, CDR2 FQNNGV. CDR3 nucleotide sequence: TGTGCCAGCAGCTCCACTAGCGGGAGTGTATATACGCAGTATTTT. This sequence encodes CASSSTSGSVYTQYF.

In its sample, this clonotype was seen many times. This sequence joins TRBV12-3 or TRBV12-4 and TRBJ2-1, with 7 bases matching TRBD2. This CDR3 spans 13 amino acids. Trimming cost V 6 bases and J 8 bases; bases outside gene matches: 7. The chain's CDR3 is CASSPGLVYEQFF. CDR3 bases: TGTGCCAGCAGCCCCGGACTAGTCTATGAGCAGTTCTTC.